This TCR beta chain stems from a study of PD-L1 blockade in urothelial cancer. Turning to the study itself: Of prior chemotherapy regimens, patients had received between 0 and 3.

CDR3 length: 11 amino acids. CDR1 and CDR2 (germline): MNHNY, SVGAGI (reference sequence). V lost 7 bases and J lost 12, with 13 bases in between. Added to each PCR by spiking were synthetic TCR analog templates. Generated by immunoSEQ multiplex PCR, the TCRdb table keeps only in-frame clones and is missing some. The sample includes approximately 52,000 clones, roughly 85% of them seen just once. The time point denotes: pretreatment peripheral blood. This TCR was sampled from a man between 65 and 80 years old with urothelial cancer. This rearrangement joins TRBV6-6 to TRBJ1-3; weak D call: TRBD1 (6 bases). The input for sequencing was PBMCs, taken around atezolizumab (anti-PD-L1) treatment. CDR3: CASTQGTLIYF. CDR3 nucleotides: TGTGCCAGCACACAGGGCACCCTCATATATTTT.